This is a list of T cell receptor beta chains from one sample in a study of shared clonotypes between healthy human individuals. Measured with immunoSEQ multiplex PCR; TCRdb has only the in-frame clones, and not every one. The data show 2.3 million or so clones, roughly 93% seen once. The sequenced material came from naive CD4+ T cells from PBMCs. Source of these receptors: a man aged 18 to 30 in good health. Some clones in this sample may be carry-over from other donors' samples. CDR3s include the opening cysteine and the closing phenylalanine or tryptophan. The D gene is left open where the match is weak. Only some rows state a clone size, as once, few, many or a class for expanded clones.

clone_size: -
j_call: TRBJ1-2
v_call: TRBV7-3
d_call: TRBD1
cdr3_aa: CASSRDSNYGYTF
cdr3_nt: TGTGCCAGCAGCCGGGACAGCAACTATGGCTACACCTTC

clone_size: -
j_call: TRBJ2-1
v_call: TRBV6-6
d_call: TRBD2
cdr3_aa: CASSYYGRGNEQFF
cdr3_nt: TGTGCCAGCAGTTACTACGGGAGGGGCAATGAGCAGTTCTTC

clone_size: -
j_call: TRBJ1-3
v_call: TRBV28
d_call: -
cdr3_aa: CASSLRWQKAILGGNTIYF
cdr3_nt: TGTGCCAGCAGTCTCCGGTGGCAGAAAGCCATTCTGGGCGGAAACACCATATATTTT

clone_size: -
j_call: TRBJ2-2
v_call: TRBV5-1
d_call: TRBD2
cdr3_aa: CASSSQTSGSIPGELFF
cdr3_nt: TGCGCCAGCAGCTCCCAGACTAGCGGGAGTATCCCCGGGGAGCTGTTTTTT

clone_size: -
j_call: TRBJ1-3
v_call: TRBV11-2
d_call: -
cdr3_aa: CASSQGPQVAGNTIYF
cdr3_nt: TGTGCCAGCAGCCAGGGCCCCCAAGTGGCTGGAAACACCATATATTTT

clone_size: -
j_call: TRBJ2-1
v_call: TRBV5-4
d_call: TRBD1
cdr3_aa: CASSPGTGTYNEQFF
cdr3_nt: TGTGCCAGCAGCCCCGGGACAGGGACTTACAATGAGCAGTTCTTC

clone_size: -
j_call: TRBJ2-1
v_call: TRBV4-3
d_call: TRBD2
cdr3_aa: CASSQDPGLAEKRGEQFF
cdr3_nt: TGCGCCAGCAGCCAAGATCCGGGACTAGCGGAGAAGCGCGGTGAGCAGTTCTTC

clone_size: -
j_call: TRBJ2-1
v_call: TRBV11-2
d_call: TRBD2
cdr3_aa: CASSQGASGLAGGQGFF
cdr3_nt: TGTGCCAGCAGCCAGGGAGCATCTGGACTAGCGGGAGGCCAGGGGTTCTTC

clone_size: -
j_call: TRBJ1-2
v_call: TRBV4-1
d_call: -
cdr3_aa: CASSHPRDENREVLEYGYTF
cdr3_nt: TGCGCCAGCAGCCACCCTCGGGATGAGAACAGGGAGGTTTTGGAGTATGGCTACACCTTC

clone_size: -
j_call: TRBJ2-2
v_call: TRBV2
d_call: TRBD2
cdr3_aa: CASRETSGSGGELFF
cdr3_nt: TGTGCCAGCAGGGAGACTAGCGGGAGTGGCGGGGAGCTGTTTTTT

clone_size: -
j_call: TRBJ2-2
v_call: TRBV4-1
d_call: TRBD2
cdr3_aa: CASSDSSGTSGFANTGELFF
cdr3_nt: TGCGCCAGCAGCGATTCGTCAGGGACTAGCGGTTTCGCGAACACCGGGGAGCTGTTTTTT

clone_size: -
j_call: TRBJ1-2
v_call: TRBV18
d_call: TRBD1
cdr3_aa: CASSPLGQSEANYGYTF
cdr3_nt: TGTGCCAGCTCACCACTGGGACAGAGCGAAGCTAACTATGGCTACACCTTC

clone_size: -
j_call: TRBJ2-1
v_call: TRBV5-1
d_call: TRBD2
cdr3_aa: CASSPLTSGTDNEQFF
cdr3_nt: TGCGCCAGCAGCCCTTTAACTAGCGGGACAGACAATGAGCAGTTCTTC

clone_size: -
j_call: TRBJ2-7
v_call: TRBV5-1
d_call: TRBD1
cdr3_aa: CASRISTGTGAEQYF
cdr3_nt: TGCGCCAGCAGGATTTCAACCGGGACAGGGGCCGAGCAGTACTTC

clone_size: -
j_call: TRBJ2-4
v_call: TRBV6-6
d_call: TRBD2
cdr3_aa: CATRTSGFPRGYF
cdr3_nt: TGTGCCACCAGGACTAGCGGGTTTCCGAGGGGGTACTTC

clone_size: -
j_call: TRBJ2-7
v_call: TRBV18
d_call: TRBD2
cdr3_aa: CASSPGTSGFYEQYF
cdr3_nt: TGTGCCAGCTCACCTGGGACTAGCGGATTCTACGAGCAGTACTTC

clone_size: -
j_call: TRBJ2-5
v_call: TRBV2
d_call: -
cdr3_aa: CASSGLLGYGGETQYF
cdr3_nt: TGTGCCAGCAGTGGATTGTTGGGATATGGGGGAGAGACCCAGTACTTC

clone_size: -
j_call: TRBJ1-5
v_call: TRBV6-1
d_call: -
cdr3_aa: CASSGSGVPGNQPQHF
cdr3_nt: TGTGCCAGCAGTGGAAGTGGGGTTCCCGGGAATCAGCCCCAGCATTTT

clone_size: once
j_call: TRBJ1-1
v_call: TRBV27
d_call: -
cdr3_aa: CASSFRRQANTEAFF
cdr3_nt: TGTGCCAGCAGTTTTCGACGGCAGGCGAACACTGAAGCTTTCTTT

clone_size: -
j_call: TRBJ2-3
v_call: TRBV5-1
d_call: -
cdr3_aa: CASLGQLGTDTQYF
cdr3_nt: TGCGCCAGCCTCGGACAACTAGGCACAGATACGCAGTATTTT

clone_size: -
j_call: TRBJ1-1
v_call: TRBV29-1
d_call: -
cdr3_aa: CSVSGQHMNTEAFF
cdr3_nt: TGCAGCGTTAGCGGACAGCACATGAACACTGAAGCTTTCTTT

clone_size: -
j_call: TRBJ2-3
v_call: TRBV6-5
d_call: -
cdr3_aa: CASRQPGSTDTQYF
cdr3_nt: TGTGCCAGCAGACAACCGGGGAGCACAGATACGCAGTATTTT

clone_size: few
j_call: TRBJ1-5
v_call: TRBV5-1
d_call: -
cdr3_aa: CASSLGGDNQPQHF
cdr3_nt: TGCGCCAGCAGCTTGGGAGGGGATAATCAGCCCCAGCATTTT

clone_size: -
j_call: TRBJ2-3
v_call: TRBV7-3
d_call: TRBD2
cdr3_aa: CASSQNSGSLTDTQYF
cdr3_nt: TGTGCCAGCAGCCAAAATAGCGGGAGTTTAACAGATACGCAGTATTTT

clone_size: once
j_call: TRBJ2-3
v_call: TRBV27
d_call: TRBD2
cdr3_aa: CASSSTSGVRHTQYF
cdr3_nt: TGTGCCAGCTCTTCTACTAGCGGGGTCCGCCATACGCAGTATTTT

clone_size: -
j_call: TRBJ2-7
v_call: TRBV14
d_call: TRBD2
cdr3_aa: CASSPLAGVAYEQYF
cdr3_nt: TGTGCCAGCAGCCCCTTAGCGGGAGTAGCCTACGAGCAGTACTTC

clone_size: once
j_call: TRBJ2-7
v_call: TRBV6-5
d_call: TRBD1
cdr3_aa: CASSRWDRVYEQYF
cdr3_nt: TGTGCCAGCAGTAGATGGGACAGGGTATACGAGCAGTACTTC

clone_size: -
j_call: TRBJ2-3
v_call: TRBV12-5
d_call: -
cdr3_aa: CASGLVGPRSNTQYF
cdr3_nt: TGTGCTAGTGGTTTGGTAGGGCCCCGGAGTAATACGCAGTATTTT

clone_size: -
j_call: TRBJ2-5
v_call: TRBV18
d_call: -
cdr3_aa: CASSPVPGGEETQYF
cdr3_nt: TGTGCCAGCTCACCAGTACCAGGCGGGGAGGAGACCCAGTACTTC

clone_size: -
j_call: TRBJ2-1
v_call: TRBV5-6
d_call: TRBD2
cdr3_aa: CASSLAWLADYNEQFF
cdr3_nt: TGTGCCAGCAGCTTGGCTTGGCTAGCGGACTACAATGAGCAGTTCTTC

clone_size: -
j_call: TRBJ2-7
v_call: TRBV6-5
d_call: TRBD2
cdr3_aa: CASSHSGSQYF
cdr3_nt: TGTGCCAGCAGTCACAGCGGGAGCCAGTACTTC

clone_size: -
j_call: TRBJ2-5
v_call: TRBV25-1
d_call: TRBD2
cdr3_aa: CASSDPKRERYQETQYF
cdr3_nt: TGTGCCAGCAGTGACCCGAAGCGGGAGAGGTACCAAGAGACCCAGTACTTC

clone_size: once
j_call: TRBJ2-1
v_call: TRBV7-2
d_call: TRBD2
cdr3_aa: CASSSTAGTRPYNEQFF
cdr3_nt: TGTGCCAGCAGCTCTACCGCCGGGACTAGACCCTACAATGAGCAGTTCTTC

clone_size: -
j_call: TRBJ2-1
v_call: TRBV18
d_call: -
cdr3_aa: CASSPQSGVHRGNEQFF
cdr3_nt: TGTGCCAGCTCACCACAGTCCGGCGTTCACCGAGGCAATGAGCAGTTCTTC

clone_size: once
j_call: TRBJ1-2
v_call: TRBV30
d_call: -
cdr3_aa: CAWKDRTNYGYTF
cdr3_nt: TGTGCCTGGAAGGACAGAACCAACTATGGCTACACCTTC